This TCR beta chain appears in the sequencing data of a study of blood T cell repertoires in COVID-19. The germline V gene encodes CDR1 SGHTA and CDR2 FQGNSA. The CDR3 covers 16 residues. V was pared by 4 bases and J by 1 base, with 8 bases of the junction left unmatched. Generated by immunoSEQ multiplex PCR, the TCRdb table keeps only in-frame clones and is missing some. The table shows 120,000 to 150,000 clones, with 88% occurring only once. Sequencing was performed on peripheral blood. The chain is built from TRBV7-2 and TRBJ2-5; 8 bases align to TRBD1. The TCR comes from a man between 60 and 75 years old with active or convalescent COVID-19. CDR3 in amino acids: CASSYYTGGTQETQYF. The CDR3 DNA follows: TGTGCCAGCAGCTATTACACAGGGGGGACCCAAGAGACCCAGTACTTC. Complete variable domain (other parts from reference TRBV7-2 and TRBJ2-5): GAGVSQSPSNKVTEKGKDVELRCDPISGHTALYWYRQSLGQGLEFLIYFQGNSAPDKSGLPSDRFSAERTGGSVSTLTIQRTQQEDSAVYLCASSYYTGGTQETQYFGPGTRLLVL.